These T cell receptor beta chains were read from a single sample in a study of CD8 T cells in ankylosing spondylitis. TCRdb passed the 5' RACE reads through MiXCR, listing each CDR3 protein once. The sample has some 450,000 distinct CDR3 sequences, more than 15% seen once. The source material was blood, either unsorted or a sorted T cell fraction (not recorded which). All receptors come from a male donor with ankylosing spondylitis. Each CDR3 is given with its conserved first and last residue. D genes are given only for firm matches. Only part of the rows carry a size: once, few, many, or a class if the clone is expanded.

V: TRBV5-4
J: TRBJ2-4
size: -
D: -
DNA: TGTGCCAGCAGCGGGATAGCCAAAAACATTCAGTACTTC
CDR3: CASSGIAKNIQYF

V: TRBV12-3/TRBV12-4
J: TRBJ2-5
size: few
D: TRBD2
DNA: TGTGCCAGCAGTAAGGGACTAGCGGGAGTTGAGACCCAGTACTTC
CDR3: CASSKGLAGVETQYF

V: TRBV19
J: TRBJ1-6
size: -
D: -
DNA: TGTGCCAGTACCCCGACGGCGACATATAATTCACCCCTCCACTTT
CDR3: CASTPTATYNSPLHF

V: TRBV20-1
J: TRBJ2-1
size: -
D: TRBD2
DNA: TGCAGTGCTAGATCTAGCGGGAGTGGGCGGGTGTACAATGAGCAGTTCTTC
CDR3: CSARSSGSGRVYNEQFF

V: TRBV6-1
J: TRBJ2-2
size: -
D: TRBD2
DNA: TGTGCCAGCAGCCGGGGACTAAAGACCGGGGAGCTGTTTTTT
CDR3: CASSRGLKTGELFF

V: TRBV20-1
J: TRBJ2-2
size: many
D: -
DNA: TGCAGTGCTAGAGCCAGGGGGAACACCGGGGAGCTGTTTTTT
CDR3: CSARARGNTGELFF

V: TRBV5-5
J: TRBJ1-4
size: few
D: TRBD1
DNA: TGTGCCAGCAGCCCCCCGACAGGGGCTCATGAAAAACTGTTTTTT
CDR3: CASSPPTGAHEKLFF

V: TRBV12-3/TRBV12-4
J: TRBJ2-6
size: -
D: -
DNA: TGTGCCAGCAGTCCTGGAATTGCCTCTGGGGCCAACGTCCTGACTTTC
CDR3: CASSPGIASGANVLTF

V: TRBV5-1
J: TRBJ1-1
size: few
D: TRBD1
DNA: TGCGCCAGCAGCTACAACGGACAGGTTAACACTGAAGCTTTCTTT
CDR3: CASSYNGQVNTEAFF

V: TRBV29-1
J: TRBJ1-5
size: few
D: TRBD1
DNA: TGCAGCGTTACTTACCCGGGACAGAAGGATCAGCCCCAGCATTTT
CDR3: CSVTYPGQKDQPQHF

V: TRBV20-1
J: TRBJ2-7
size: few
D: TRBD2
DNA: TGCAGTGCTAGAAGTGGGGCGACTAGCGGGAGGGGGGAGCAGTACTTC
CDR3: CSARSGATSGRGEQYF

V: TRBV7-9
J: TRBJ1-3
size: few
D: -
DNA: TGTGCCAGCAGCTTAGTCGGCAGACCCTCTGGAAACACCATATATTTT
CDR3: CASSLVGRPSGNTIYF

V: TRBV6-5
J: TRBJ1-1
size: -
D: TRBD1
DNA: TGTGCCAGCAGTTACTCGAGGCAGGGGGCTGGTGAAGCTTTCTTT
CDR3: CASSYSRQGAGEAFF

V: TRBV6-5
J: TRBJ2-2
size: few
D: TRBD1
DNA: TGTGCCAGCAGTTGGGGGACAGGCACCGGGGAGCTGTTTTTT
CDR3: CASSWGTGTGELFF

V: TRBV5-1
J: TRBJ2-5
size: many
D: TRBD2
DNA: TGCGCCAGCAGCCGTACTAGCGGGGAAATGGAGACCCAGTACTTC
CDR3: CASSRTSGEMETQYF

V: TRBV10-3
J: TRBJ1-2
size: few
D: -
DNA: TGTGCCATCAGTGAGTCGGGCGCTAACTATGGCTACACCTTC
CDR3: CAISESGANYGYTF

V: TRBV2
J: TRBJ2-7
size: few
D: -
DNA: TGTGCCAGCAGCAGGGACACCCTCTACGAGCAGTACTTC
CDR3: CASSRDTLYEQYF

V: TRBV20-1
J: TRBJ2-1
size: many
D: TRBD2
DNA: TGCAGTGCGCGCTTAGCGGGGGTGTTATACAATGAGCAGTTCTTC
CDR3: CSARLAGVLYNEQFF

V: TRBV4-3
J: TRBJ2-5
size: -
D: TRBD2
DNA: TGCGCCAGCAGCCAAGGAAGCGGGAGAGAGACCCAGTACTTC
CDR3: CASSQGSGRETQYF

V: TRBV28
J: TRBJ1-1
size: many
D: -
DNA: TGTGCCAGCAGTGTCGGGCGGAGAGAAGCTTTCTTT
CDR3: CASSVGRREAFF

V: TRBV5-1
J: TRBJ1-5
size: -
D: TRBD1
DNA: TGCGCCAGCAGCGCTACGGGACAGCTTGGACAGCCCCAGCATTTT
CDR3: CASSATGQLGQPQHF

V: TRBV4-1
J: TRBJ1-4
size: -
D: -
DNA: TGCGCCAGCAGCCAAGGAGTCAATGAAAAACTGTTTTTT
CDR3: CASSQGVNEKLFF

V: TRBV3-1
J: TRBJ2-7
size: few
D: -
DNA: TGTGCCAGCAGCCAAGGCGGGGCCGGGCAGTACTTC
CDR3: CASSQGGAGQYF

V: TRBV5-1
J: TRBJ1-1
size: few
D: -
DNA: TGCGCCAGCAGCTTGGGAAGCCGTGCTGAAGCTTTCTTT
CDR3: CASSLGSRAEAFF

V: TRBV13
J: TRBJ2-1
size: -
D: TRBD2
DNA: TGTGCCAGCAGCCCCGGACTAGCGGGGGGTTCAGGGAATGAGCAGTTCTTC
CDR3: CASSPGLAGGSGNEQFF

V: TRBV18
J: TRBJ1-1
size: -
D: -
DNA: TGTGCCAGCTCACGACCCTCCGGGGCGAACACTGAAGCTTTCTTT
CDR3: CASSRPSGANTEAFF

V: TRBV12-3/TRBV12-4
J: TRBJ1-2
size: few
D: -
DNA: TGTGCCAATCATACAGGGTCCTATGGCTACACCTTC
CDR3: CANHTGSYGYTF

V: TRBV12-3/TRBV12-4
J: TRBJ2-7
size: many
D: TRBD2
DNA: TGTGCCAGCAGTTTGGGACTAGCGGTCATGTACGAGCAGTACTTC
CDR3: CASSLGLAVMYEQYF

V: TRBV20-1
J: TRBJ2-3
size: -
D: TRBD2
DNA: TGCAGTGCCAGTGGTGGCAAGGGAGGGGCAGATACGCAGTATTTT
CDR3: CSASGGKGGADTQYF

V: TRBV12-3/TRBV12-4
J: TRBJ1-5
size: many
D: -
DNA: TGTGCCAGCAGCCGGGACACCCCTGCGCCCCAGCATTTT
CDR3: CASSRDTPAPQHF

V: TRBV29-1
J: TRBJ1-1
size: -
D: -
DNA: TGCAGCGTTGATGAGACAGGAAAGATGAACACTGAAGCTTTCTTT
CDR3: CSVDETGKMNTEAFF

V: TRBV5-1
J: TRBJ2-5
size: few
D: TRBD1
DNA: TGCGCCAGCAGCCCGGGACAGCTTCAAGAGACCCAGTACTTC
CDR3: CASSPGQLQETQYF

V: TRBV12-3/TRBV12-4
J: TRBJ2-3
size: -
D: TRBD1
DNA: TGTGCCAGCAGTCCTTACAGGGGTGCAGATACGCAGTATTTT
CDR3: CASSPYRGADTQYF

V: TRBV12-3/TRBV12-4
J: TRBJ1-1
size: -
D: -
DNA: TGTGCCAGCAGTACAACGAACACTGAAGCTTTCTTT
CDR3: CASSTTNTEAFF

V: TRBV11-2
J: TRBJ1-2
size: few
D: TRBD1
DNA: TGTGCCAGCAGCTCCCGACAGGGACCATTGGGGTCCAGTGGCTACACCTTC
CDR3: CASSSRQGPLGSSGYTF

V: TRBV15
J: TRBJ2-5
size: -
D: TRBD1
DNA: TGTGCCACCAGCAGCCAGCCCAGGGACAGACAAGAGACCCAGTACTTC
CDR3: CATSSQPRDRQETQYF

V: TRBV25-1
J: TRBJ1-2
size: -
D: -
DNA: TGTGCCAGCATGGGCGGGGGGCCCGCTAACTATGGCTACACCTTC
CDR3: CASMGGGPANYGYTF

V: TRBV5-1
J: TRBJ2-1
size: -
D: TRBD1
DNA: TGCGCCAGCAGCTTGGCCCAGGGGGCGGGTAGCTCCTACAATGAGCAGTTCTTC
CDR3: CASSLAQGAGSSYNEQFF

V: TRBV12-3/TRBV12-4
J: TRBJ1-6
size: -
D: TRBD1
DNA: TGTGCCAGCAGTCCTCAGGGAGGGGGCAGATCCTATAATTCACCCCTCCACTTT
CDR3: CASSPQGGGRSYNSPLHF

V: TRBV27
J: TRBJ1-4
size: few
D: -
DNA: TGTGCCAGCAGTTTACGAGGGGTTGAAAAACTGTTTTTT
CDR3: CASSLRGVEKLFF

V: TRBV7-9
J: TRBJ1-5
size: many
D: -
DNA: TGTGCCAGCAGTTTAGGGCAGGGTCTGGATCAGCCCCAGCATTTT
CDR3: CASSLGQGLDQPQHF

V: TRBV6-1
J: TRBJ1-1
size: few
D: TRBD1
DNA: TGTGCCACATCGACAGGGTCTTCTGAAGCTTTCTTT
CDR3: CATSTGSSEAFF

V: TRBV5-1
J: TRBJ2-2
size: -
D: TRBD2
DNA: TGCGCCAGCAGCTTGGCCGGGACTAGCATCACCGGGGAGCTGTTTTTT
CDR3: CASSLAGTSITGELFF

V: TRBV7-2
J: TRBJ2-7
size: -
D: -
DNA: TGTGCCAGCAGCCGAATCATCGGCGGGACGAGCTCCTACGAGCAGTACTTC
CDR3: CASSRIIGGTSSYEQYF

V: TRBV6-1
J: TRBJ1-1
size: -
D: -
DNA: TGTGCCAGCAGGACGAAGCAGAACACTGAAGCTTTCTTT
CDR3: CASRTKQNTEAFF

V: TRBV11-3
J: TRBJ2-3
size: few
D: -
DNA: TGTGCCAGCAGCTCCCCCGCCGCTCAAGATACGCAGTATTTT
CDR3: CASSSPAAQDTQYF

V: TRBV4-1
J: TRBJ1-2
size: -
D: TRBD1
DNA: TGCGCCAGCAGCCAAGACCCAGGGACAGGCAATTATGGCTACACCTTC
CDR3: CASSQDPGTGNYGYTF

V: TRBV27
J: TRBJ2-3
size: few
D: -
DNA: TGTGCCAGCATCCGGTCGGGCACAGATACGCAGTATTTT
CDR3: CASIRSGTDTQYF

V: TRBV6-2/TRBV6-3
J: TRBJ1-5
size: few
D: -
DNA: TGTGCCAGCAGCCCTAGGCACAACACGAGGCATCAGCCCCAGCATTTT
CDR3: CASSPRHNTRHQPQHF

V: TRBV4-2
J: TRBJ2-1
size: -
D: -
DNA: TGTGCCAGCAGCCAAGATAGGGCTGGGGAGCAGTTCTTC
CDR3: CASSQDRAGEQFF

V: TRBV20-1
J: TRBJ1-3
size: -
D: -
DNA: TGCAGTGCACCCGAAGACGGTTACTCTGGAAACACCATATATTTT
CDR3: CSAPEDGYSGNTIYF

V: TRBV5-6
J: TRBJ2-1
size: many
D: TRBD2
DNA: TGTGCCAGCAGCTTCGAGCGGGGGGGCCAGATGAATGAGCAGTTCTTC
CDR3: CASSFERGGQMNEQFF

V: TRBV20-1
J: TRBJ1-1
size: -
D: -
DNA: TGCAGTGCTAGAATTTCGCGGGGTTCGACCGGGGCTGAAGCTTTCTTT
CDR3: CSARISRGSTGAEAFF

V: TRBV18
J: TRBJ1-1
size: -
D: TRBD1
DNA: TGTGCCAGCTCAGCCGAACAGGGGGGTCGTAGCACTGAAGCTTTCTTT
CDR3: CASSAEQGGRSTEAFF

V: TRBV25-1
J: TRBJ2-2
size: -
D: -
DNA: TGTGCCAGCAGTGATTTGAAGGGTACCGGGGAGCTGTTTTTT
CDR3: CASSDLKGTGELFF

V: TRBV10-3
J: TRBJ1-5
size: many
D: -
DNA: TGTGCCATTAGGGGCCAGGTCGATCAGCCCCAGCATTTT
CDR3: CAIRGQVDQPQHF